Here is one TCR beta chain with its context. Its cognate antigen is unknown. Mismatch with germline at one junction end may stem from a read error. This CDR3 has 16 amino acids. Per germline, CDR1 MGHDK and CDR2 SYGVNS. The sample belongs to a study of response to subunit inactivated influenza vaccine. Study-wide findings and caveats: Authors proposed each seasonal influenza vaccination draws in few new T cells.

TCRdb passed the RT-PCR reads through MiXCR, listing each CDR3 protein once. The top ten clones hold roughly a tenth of a sample with roughly 780,000 distinct CDR3 sequences, less than 20% of them seen once. This sequence joins TRBV25-1 and TRBJ2-5, with 11 bases identical to TRBD2. This sequence originates from a man aged 45-60 years who received an inactivated influenza vaccine. Sequencing was performed on PBMCs from blood, taken approximately 5 days after vaccination. The CDR3 spells CASSEWSSGGAETQYF. DNA for the CDR3: TGTGCCAGCAGTGAATGGAGTAGCGGGGGGGCAGAGACCCAGTATTTC.